A selection of T cell receptor beta chains follows, all from one sample in a study of cytomegalovirus exposure and HLA in healthy donors. The table came from immunoSEQ multiplex PCR; TCRdb's copy has only in-frame clones and leaves some out. The data show roughly 100,000 clones, 60% to 80% seen once. Sequenced sample: PBMCs. These receptors all stem from a man aged 25-45 years in good health and CMV-seronegative. The CDR3 runs from the conserved cysteine through the conserved F or W. Each record gives: V gene, D gene, J gene, clone size, CDR3 protein, CDR3 DNA. The D gene is left open where the match is weak. Some rows have no size entry. The others give once, few or many, or a class for an expanded clone.

TRBV6-6	TRBD2	TRBJ2-3	-	CASRRGGSTDTQYF	TGTGCCAGCAGGAGGGGCGGGAGTACAGATACGCAGTATTTT
TRBV29-1	-	TRBJ1-1	-	CSVDEWNTEAFF	TGCAGCGTTGATGAGTGGAACACTGAAGCTTTCTTT
TRBV15	-	TRBJ1-2	-	CATSREGGAHYGYTF	TGTGCCACCAGCAGAGAAGGGGGGGCTCACTATGGCTACACCTTC
TRBV28	-	TRBJ1-3	-	CASTISYRVRSSGNTIYF	TGTGCCAGCACAATCTCCTACAGGGTTAGGAGCTCTGGAAACACCATATATTTT
TRBV13	-	TRBJ1-5	few	CASSLGQGIGNQPQHF	TGTGCCAGCAGCTTAGGCCAGGGGATCGGCAATCAGCCCCAGCATTTT
TRBV21-1	-	TRBJ1-6	few	CASSKASTSSYNSPLHF	TGTGCCAGCAGCAAAGCGAGCACGAGCTCCTATAATTCACCCCTCCACTTT
TRBV28	TRBD2	TRBJ2-7	-	CASSLAGVAYEQYF	TGTGCCAGCAGTTTAGCGGGAGTGGCCTACGAGCAGTACTTC
TRBV28	TRBD1	TRBJ1-1	few	CASSLVGQGLNPFF	TGTGCCAGCAGTTTGGTAGGACAGGGGCTCAATCCTTTCTTT
TRBV7-2	TRBD2	TRBJ2-7	-	CASSSTSGRGPEYF	TGTGCCAGCAGCTCGACTAGCGGGAGAGGCCCCGAGTACTTC
TRBV5-4	-	TRBJ2-5	-	CASSLRPNQETQYF	TGTGCCAGCAGCCTGAGGCCGAACCAAGAGACCCAGTACTTC
TRBV7-2	TRBD1	TRBJ1-5	-	CASSPTGDSQPQHF	TGTGCCAGCAGCCCGACAGGGGACAGTCAGCCCCAGCATTTT
TRBV7-3	TRBD2	TRBJ2-5	-	CASSLTSGKAQYF	TGTGCCAGCAGCTTAACTAGCGGGAAGGCCCAGTACTTC
TRBV6-1	TRBD2	TRBJ2-7	-	CASNRLAGGYEQYF	TGTGCCAGCAATCGACTAGCGGGAGGGTACGAGCAGTACTTC
TRBV2	TRBD1	TRBJ1-4	-	CASSRTRTGEKLFF	TGTGCCAGCAGTCGAACACGGACAGGGGAAAAACTGTTTTTT
TRBV7-6	TRBD1	TRBJ1-4	-	CASSLRTGVDEKLFF	TGTGCCAGCAGCTTACGGACAGGGGTAGATGAAAAACTGTTTTTT
TRBV7-2	-	TRBJ2-2	-	CATSRGSRAGELFF	TGTGCCACCTCGAGGGGGTCCAGGGCCGGGGAGCTGTTTTTT
TRBV13	-	TRBJ1-4	-	CASSVGRDYEKLFF	TGTGCCAGCAGCGTAGGACGGGATTATGAAAAACTGTTTTTT
TRBV10-3	TRBD1	TRBJ1-4	-	CAISETDRGGEKLFF	TGTGCCATCAGTGAAACCGACAGGGGAGGTGAAAAACTGTTTTTT
TRBV6-6	TRBD2	TRBJ2-7	-	CATISGRGPYEQYF	TGTGCCACCATCAGCGGGAGAGGCCCCTACGAGCAGTACTTC
TRBV27	TRBD1	TRBJ2-5	few	CASSNVDRAKTQYF	TGTGCCAGCAGTAACGTGGACAGGGCTAAGACCCAGTACTTC
TRBV11-3	-	TRBJ2-3	-	CASSLGLDPPRATQYF	TGTGCCAGCAGCTTAGGACTAGACCCCCCCAGAGCTACGCAGTATTTT
TRBV29-1	TRBD1	TRBJ2-5	-	CSAGQGAGETQYF	TGCAGCGCCGGACAGGGGGCGGGAGAGACCCAGTACTTC
TRBV18	-	TRBJ1-3	once	CASSPRQRADGNTIYF	TGTGCCAGCTCACCCCGGCAGCGGGCGGACGGAAACACCATATATTTT
TRBV9	-	TRBJ2-7	-	CASSVAQTSMYEQYF	TGTGCCAGCAGCGTGGCCCAAACTAGCATGTACGAGCAGTACTTC
TRBV5-1	-	TRBJ2-5	-	CASSYPGEETQYF	TGCGCCAGCAGCTACCCGGGAGAAGAGACCCAGTACTTC
TRBV28	TRBD2	TRBJ2-7	once	CASSTTAGTPYEQYF	TGTGCCAGCAGTACAACAGCGGGAACCCCCTACGAGCAGTACTTC
TRBV28	TRBD1	TRBJ1-2	few	CASRAGTGGPYGYTF	TGTGCCAGCAGAGCCGGGACAGGGGGTCCCTATGGCTACACCTTC
TRBV19	TRBD1	TRBJ2-3	-	CASSIGTGSTDTQYF	TGTGCCAGTAGTATAGGGACAGGGAGCACAGATACGCAGTATTTT
TRBV2	TRBD2	TRBJ2-4	few	CASSDLAGAVKNIQYF	TGTGCCAGCAGTGATTTAGCGGGAGCCGTCAAAAACATTCAGTACTTC